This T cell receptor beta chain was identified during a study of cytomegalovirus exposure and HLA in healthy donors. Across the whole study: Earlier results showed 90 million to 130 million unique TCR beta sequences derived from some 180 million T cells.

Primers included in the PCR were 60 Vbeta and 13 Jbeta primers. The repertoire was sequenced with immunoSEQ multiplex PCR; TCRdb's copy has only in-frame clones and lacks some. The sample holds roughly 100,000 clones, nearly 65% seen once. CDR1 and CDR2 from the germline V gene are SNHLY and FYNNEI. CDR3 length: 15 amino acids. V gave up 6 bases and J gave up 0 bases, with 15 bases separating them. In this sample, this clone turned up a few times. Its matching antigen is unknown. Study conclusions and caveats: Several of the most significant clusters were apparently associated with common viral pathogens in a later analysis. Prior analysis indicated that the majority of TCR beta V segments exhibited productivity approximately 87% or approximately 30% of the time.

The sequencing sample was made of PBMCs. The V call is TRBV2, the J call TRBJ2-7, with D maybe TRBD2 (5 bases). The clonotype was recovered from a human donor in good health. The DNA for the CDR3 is TGTGCCAGCAGGAGGGAGACACTCCCCTCCTACGAGCAGTACTTC. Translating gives CASRRETLPSYEQYF.